One and the same sample provided the 25 T cell receptor beta chains below, sequenced in a study of blood T cell repertoires in COVID-19. Here immunoSEQ multiplex PCR was the method, and the copy in TCRdb shows in-frame clones only, minus some. The repertoire has about 250,000 clones, roughly 80% of them found once; the top ten carry over 7.5%. The sequenced material came from peripheral blood. The receptors shown here come from a man older than 75 with acute or convalescent COVID-19.

The rearrangement uses TRBV19 and TRBJ1-3; D is possibly TRBD1 (5 bases). Trimming took 1 base from V and 0 from J, leaving 13 bases between them. Looked up from germline, CDR1 is LNHDA and CDR2 is SQIVND (reference sequence). The CDR3 is 17 amino acids. Here the CDR3 reads CASSIGAGPSSGNTIYF. The CDR3 region has the DNA TGTGCCAGTAGTATAGGCGCAGGGCCCAGCTCTGGAAACACCATATATTTT.

The chain combines TRBV6-5 with TRBJ2-7; tentatively, D is TRBD1 (6 bases). Trimming pared 0 bases from V and 1 base from J, leaving 13 bases between. Germline V gives CDR1 MNHEY, CDR2 SVGAGI. The CDR3 is 16 residues long. The CDR3, as DNA: TGTGCCAGCAGTTACTCTGGGGGACACCCTTCCTACGAGCAGTACTTC. Translating gives CASSYSGGHPSYEQYF.

The chain has TRBV7-9 and TRBJ1-5; D is ambiguous. The CDR3 has 15 amino acids. V was cut by 4 bases and J by 6 bases, with 16 bases left in between. Per the germline V gene, CDR1 is SEHNR and CDR2 is FQNEAQ (reference sequence). The DNA of the CDR3 is TGTGCCAGCAGCTATACCGACGCCCGGGGTCAGCCCCAGCATTTT. This codes for CASSYTDARGQPQHF.

CDR3 coding DNA: TGTGCCAGCAGCTTGGGGCTGACAGGGGGCACTGAAGCTTTCTTT. Translated, it gives CASSLGLTGGTEAFF. The chain uses TRBV5-6 and TRBJ1-1, with 9 bases identical to TRBD1. Germline V gene sequence: CDR1 SGHDT, CDR2 YYEEEE. The CDR3 contains 15 residues. V shed 0 bases, J shed 4 bases, and the junction held 4 bases outside the gene matches.

The chain employs TRBV11-2 and TRBJ2-3, with 12 bases lining up with TRBD2. CDR1 and CDR2 (germline): SGHAT, FQNNGV. The ends lost 3 bases at V and 5 bases at J; junction bases unmatched: 9. The CDR3 has 17 residues. Here the CDR3 reads CASSLYWTSGVRDTQYF. The CDR3 DNA reads as TGTGCCAGCAGCTTGTACTGGACTAGCGGGGTGAGAGATACGCAGTATTTT.

V is TRBV12-3 or TRBV12-4 and J is TRBJ1-6, with D perhaps matching TRBD1 (5 bases). Deletions cut 5 bases from V and 9 bases from J, with 11 bases between. This CDR3 region has 13 residues. The CDR3 coding sequence is TGTGCCAGCAGTCCCAGACAGATTTCACCCCTCCACTTT. Protein sequence: CASSPRQISPLHF.

The chain joins TRBV5-1 to TRBJ1-6, with 10 bases aligning to TRBD1. The CDR3 contains 18 residues. CDR1 and CDR2 from the germline V gene are SGHRS and YFSETQ. J lost 0 bases, V lost 2 bases, and 5 bases had no gene match. The CDR3 coding sequence is TGCGCCAGCAGCTTCGACAGGGGGCTCGGCTCCTATAATTCACCCCTCCACTTT. It specifies CASSFDRGLGSYNSPLHF.

The chain recombines TRBV27 with TRBJ2-3; a weak D match, TRBD1 (6 bases). Trimming removed 5 bases from V and 2 bases from J, with 17 bases in between. The CDR3 loop spans 16 amino acids. Germline V gives CDR1 MNHEY, CDR2 SMNVEV (reference sequence). The CDR3 protein is CASSPRLGANTDTQYF. CDR3 coding DNA: TGTGCCAGCAGTCCCCGGCTGGGGGCAAACACAGATACGCAGTATTTT.

The gene calls are TRBV18 and TRBJ2-1; TRBD1 aligns across 7 bases. Trimming took 3 bases from V and 2 from J; bases not matched to a gene: 1. CDR1 and CDR2 from the germline V gene are KGHSH and LQKENI. The CDR3 covers 14 residues. DNA of the CDR3: TGTGCCAGCTCACCCGACAGGGCCTACAATGAGCAGTTCTTC. Its translation: CASSPDRAYNEQFF.

The V gene is TRBV14, the J gene TRBJ1-2; D is possibly TRBD1 (5 bases). Germline V lookup: CDR1 SGHDN, CDR2 FVKESK. Trimming stripped 0 bases from V and 3 bases from J, with 14 bases between. The CDR3 is made up of 16 amino acids. CDR3 loop: CASSQDAGRPDYGYTF. Here the CDR3 DNA reads TGTGCCAGCAGCCAAGATGCAGGGCGTCCGGACTATGGCTACACCTTC.

The chain uses TRBV7-9 and TRBJ2-7; 8 positions match TRBD1. The CDR3 is 18 residues long. Germline values: CDR1 SEHNR, CDR2 FQNEAQ (reference sequence). V was pared by 3 bases and J by 7 bases, with 20 bases of the junction left unmatched. CDR3 sequence reads: CASSLSYLPGTGTGEQYF. CDR3 nucleotide sequence: TGTGCCAGCAGCTTGAGCTATTTGCCCGGGACAGGCACGGGGGAGCAGTACTTC.

The chain links TRBV5-5 to TRBJ2-3; 14 positions match TRBD2. Germline-derived CDR1 and CDR2 are SGHKS and YYEKEE (reference sequence). V shed 4 bases, J shed 6 bases, and the junction held 7 bases outside the gene matches. The CDR3 contains 16 residues. The CDR3 protein is CASSPRTSGGTDTQYF. The CDR3 nucleotides are TGTGCCAGCAGCCCCAGGACTAGCGGGGGGACGGATACGCAGTATTTT.

Written as DNA, the CDR3 is TGTGCCAGCAGCCGCTATGGAGAGACCCAGTACTTC. Encoded protein: CASSRYGETQYF. V gene TRBV3-1 (or the pseudogene TRBV3-2) combines with J gene TRBJ2-5; D unresolved. CDR3 length: 12 residues. Per the germline V gene, CDR1 is LGHDT and CDR2 is YNNKEL (reference sequence). V gave up 4 bases and J gave up 4 bases, with 7 bases separating them.

The rearrangement uses TRBV6-5 and TRBJ1-1; 8 bases agree with TRBD1. V lost 4 bases, J lost 4 bases, and 8 bases stayed unmatched. The CDR3 length is 15 residues. Germline V gene data show CDR1 as MNHEY and CDR2 as SVGAGI. The CDR3 sequence: CASSFQLDRGTEAFF. The DNA for the CDR3 is TGTGCCAGCAGTTTTCAACTCGACAGGGGCACTGAAGCTTTCTTT.

This chain connects TRBV2 to TRBJ1-1; 10 bases match TRBD1. The CDR3 covers 12 residues. The germline CDR1 and CDR2 sequences are SNHLY and FYNNEI. Unmatched junction bases numbered 3, after V lost 6 bases and J lost 8 bases. CDR3 region: CASSLGQGEAFF. The CDR3 nucleotides read TGTGCCAGCAGCCTGGGACAGGGGGAAGCTTTCTTT.

V usage is TRBV10-2 and J usage is TRBJ2-7; 10 bases are shared with TRBD2. The trim removed 4 bases at V and 3 bases at J, leaving 0 bases unmatched. Germline V CDR1 and CDR2: WSHSY, SAAADI. The length of the CDR3 is 13 residues. The CDR3, as DNA: TGCGCCAGCAGTGGACTAGCGGGCTACGAGCAGTACTTC. Translated, it gives CASSGLAGYEQYF.

This clone was observed a handful of times. The chain is built from TRBV3-1 (or the pseudogene TRBV3-2) and TRBJ1-1; 7 bases line up with TRBD1. V dropped 4 bases and J dropped 11; count of bases not matched to a gene: 10. The CDR3 is 13 residues long. CDR1 is LGHDT, CDR2 YNNKEL, per germline (reference sequence). This chain's CDR3 is CASSRSGGAGAFF. DNA for the CDR3: TGTGCCAGCAGCCGATCAGGGGGTGCAGGCGCTTTCTTT.

V is TRBV28 and J is TRBJ2-1, with 10 nucleotides matching TRBD2. Per the germline V gene, CDR1 is MDHEN and CDR2 is SYDVKM. With V trimmed by 6 bases and J by 5 bases, 7 bases remained unmatched. The CDR3 has 15 amino acids. The CDR3 sequence: CASRTAGGPHNEQFF. Written as DNA, the CDR3 is TGTGCCAGCAGAACAGCGGGGGGGCCCCACAATGAGCAGTTCTTC.

The V gene is TRBV18, the J gene TRBJ2-5; TRBD1 aligns across 8 bases. The length of the CDR3 is 13 residues. Germline V gives CDR1 KGHSH, CDR2 LQKENI. The ends lost 8 bases at V and 5 bases at J; junction bases unmatched: 7. The CDR3, as DNA: TGTGCCAGCGTCAGGGGGCGCGGGGAGACCCAGTACTTC. Amino acid sequence: CASVRGRGETQYF.

This clone turned up a few times. The chain couples TRBV5-6 to TRBJ2-7; D is unclear. Trimming removed 1 base from V and 2 bases from J, with 7 bases in between. Germline V lookup: CDR1 SGHDT, CDR2 YYEEEE. The CDR3 covers 13 residues. CDR3: CASSLIRTYEQYF. The DNA of the CDR3 is TGTGCCAGCAGCTTGATCAGAACCTACGAGCAGTACTTC.

The chain employs TRBV5-1 and TRBJ1-1; TRBD1 matches 12 bases. Germline loops: CDR1 SGHRS, CDR2 YFSETQ. CDR3 size: 16 residues. Trimming took 4 bases from V and 7 from J; bases not matched to a gene: 11. The CDR3 reads CASSPGTGGDYNEAFF. DNA of the CDR3: TGCGCCAGCAGCCCCGGGACAGGGGGCGATTATAATGAAGCTTTCTTT.

The chain has TRBV5-1 and TRBJ2-3, with 8 bases matching TRBD2. The CDR3 is made up of 15 amino acids. The germline V gene encodes CDR1 SGHRS and CDR2 YFSETQ. Trimming removed 2 bases from V and 2 bases from J; junction bases left unmatched: 4. This chain's CDR3 is CASSFLRGDTDTQYF. The CDR3 DNA reads TGCGCCAGCAGCTTCTTGCGGGGGGACACAGATACGCAGTATTTT.

This chain links TRBV5-1 with TRBJ2-1; tentative D call: TRBD2 (7 bases). CDR1 is SGHRS, CDR2 YFSETQ, per germline. The V end was cut by 2 bases, the J end by 4 bases, with 16 bases between. The CDR3 contains 16 residues. CDR3 nucleotide sequence: TGCGCCAGCAGCTTAGGACGGGGGGCGGGGTACAATGAGCAGTTCTTC. Translation: CASSLGRGAGYNEQFF.

V is TRBV5-1 and J is TRBJ1-4, with TRBD1 matching 9 bases. The CDR3 runs to 14 residues. Germline V lookup: CDR1 SGHRS, CDR2 YFSETQ. V shed 3 bases, J shed 4 bases, and the junction held 1 base outside the gene matches. This CDR3 is CASSWTGDNEKLFF. Written as DNA, the CDR3 is TGCGCCAGCAGCTGGACAGGGGATAATGAAAAACTGTTTTTT.

The J gene is TRBJ2-1, the V gene TRBV9; 10 nucleotides match TRBD1. The V gene end was trimmed by 3 bases and the J gene end by 4 bases; junction bases not matched to a gene: 4. This CDR3 contains 15 residues. From germline, CDR1 is SGDLS and CDR2 YYNGEE. The CDR3: CASSDGQGGYNEQFF. The CDR3 region has the DNA TGTGCCAGCAGCGACGGACAGGGGGGTTACAATGAGCAGTTCTTC. The variable domain in full, completed from reference TRBV9 and TRBJ2-1, reads DSGVTQTPKHLITATGQRVTLRCSPRSGDLSVYWYQQSLDQGLQFLIQYYNGEERAKGNILERFSAQQFPDLHSELNLSSLELGDSALYFCASSDGQGGYNEQFFGPGTRLTVL.